This T cell receptor (beta chain) was identified in a study of blood T cell repertoires in COVID-19 (dated by TCRdb to about 2020). Broadly, across the study: Samples from collaborators originated in the United States, Italy and Spain and spanned both the acute and convalescent phases of COVID-19. The prospective study material was composed of cDNA or gDNA derived from T cells, B-cell-depleted T cells, or PBMCs. Samples came from the ongoing ImmuneRACE study (first 160 participants) plus 1,254 subjects from 6 global collaborators. The repertoires were released in a freely available public database meant as a resource for research on the immune response to SARS-CoV-2. Sample metadata almost always included a de-identified subject ID, COVID-19 status, age in years and sex. Where available, HLA class I and class II types were obtained from metadata supplied by the sample provider rather than from assay-based typing. The dataset comprised deeply sampled blood TCRbeta repertoires from subjects exposed to, actively infected with, or recovered from COVID-19. Findings and caveats that apply to the study as a whole: The amount of clinical and demographic metadata varied by source and participant and was provided uncurated.

The immunoSEQ Assay, a bias-controlled multiplex PCR, was used to amplify TCRbeta CDR3 regions from genomic DNA. Under the source paper's analysis protocol: Nucleated cell counts per sample were estimated from amplification of reference gene primers within the assay. Sequence reads were collapsed and filtered to measure the absolute abundance of every unique TCRbeta CDR3 rearrangement. Productive Simpson clonality was computed per sample as the square root of Simpson's diversity index over productive rearrangements. This immuneACCESS table, as held by TCRdb, lists in-frame sequences with V and J called but not all clones. Of the missing ones, under half trace to an unresolved V gene in checked studies; the others have no known cause. The V and J calls and clone size are taken from that table; D and trimming were inferred from the DNA. Recorded for this sample are tens of thousands of clones; approximately 92% of them occurred a single time. The ten largest clones represent around 5.1% of the sample.

This clone was observed once. Its antigen remains undetermined. No quality values exist for individual bases; no much larger clone is one base distant. V is pruned by 3 bases and J by 5 bases, leaving 7 bases of the junction without a gene match. The CDR3 spans 16 residues, from the cysteine through the phenylalanine. The sequence is cut down to CDR3 DNA, 48 bases in frame from base 1. From the germline V gene, CDR1 is MGHDK and CDR2 is SYGVNS. Each collaborating institution followed its own protocols to collect whole blood in K2EDTA tubes. For TCRbeta analysis, collaborators shipped samples in one of three forms: frozen whole blood, isolated PBMCs, or DNA extracted from either of those sample types.

Sequenced material: peripheral blood. This TCR came from a man aged 55 to 70 with active COVID-19. The chain is assembled from TRBV25-1 and TRBJ2-1; 10 bases in between match TRBD2. This receptor carries the CDR3 CASSDSGLAGDNEQFF. At the DNA level, the sequence is TGTGCCAGCAGTGACTCCGGGCTAGCGGGGGACAATGAGCAGTTCTTC. The entire variable domain, with the stretches around the CDR3 drawn from the reference TRBV25-1 and TRBJ2-1 proteins, is EADIYQTPRYLVIGTGKKITLECSQTMGHDKMYWYQQDPGMELHLIHYSYGVNSTEKGDLSSESTVSRIRTEHFPLTLESARPSHTSQYLCASSDSGLAGDNEQFFGPGTRLTVL.